Detailed here is one T cell receptor beta chain. It lacks a known antigen. Base quality data are lacking; no much larger clone is found one base away. This sample stems from a study of OX40 agonist ivuxolimab in advanced cancers. Study-level background: Ivuxolimab was an agonistic, fully human IgG2 monoclonal antibody directed against OX40 (CD134), a costimulatory receptor. Peripheral TCRbeta sequencing aimed to test whether ivuxolimab altered TCR sequence diversity and caused clonal T-cell expansion. Of the roughly 51 dose-escalation patients, hepatocellular carcinoma was present in about 20, melanoma in approximately 15, renal cell carcinoma in 9 and head and neck cancer in 9. Partial responses occurred in three dose-escalation patients: two with cutaneous melanoma and one with hepatocellular carcinoma. Prior anti-PD-1, anti-PD-L1 or anti-CTLA-4 therapy was permitted, and checkpoint inhibitors had been received by less than 45% of dose-escalation patients. Intravenous ivuxolimab was administered to patients every 2 weeks at six dose levels: 0.01, 0.1, 0.3, 1.5, 3 and 10 mg/kg. The monotherapy dose-escalation portion (N of about 47 patients) of the phase I ivuxolimab trial is reported in the paper. The dose-escalation cohort was roughly 80% male with a mean age of around 62 years, ranging from roughly 23 to 85.

The CDR3 numbers 14 residues from cysteine through phenylalanine. Only CDR3 DNA remains: 42 bases, in frame from the first base. Sequences SNHLY (CDR1) and FYNNEI (CDR2) are obtained from the germline V gene. The junction carries 12 bases between V and J, which are trimmed by 6 bases and 0 bases respectively. The trial excluded patients who had a history of autoimmune disease or who were on systemic immunosuppression. Peripheral blood for TCR sequencing was drawn from every dose cohort at baseline, at cycle 4 day 1 and at cycle 7 day 1. The samples were taken from a phase I, first-in-human, multicenter, open-label dose-escalation trial of ivuxolimab. Adults with locally advanced or metastatic melanoma, renal cell carcinoma, hepatocellular carcinoma or head and neck squamous cell carcinoma were enrolled in the trial. Before TCR sequencing, CD4+ T cells and CD8+ T cells from peripheral blood were sorted into separate populations.

Paper-wide results and their limitations: In the 0.1-3.0 mg/kg groups, partial responders were among the patients with the lowest normalized peripheral clonal expansion, particularly in CD8+ T cells. Antigen specificity was not determined for the clonally expanded peripheral T cells. Low levels of normalized T-cell clonal expansion were also seen in some nonresponding patients. At doses of 0.1 to 3.0 mg/kg, clonal expansion of both CD4+ and CD8+ blood T cells was observed from baseline to week 6. After ivuxolimab, CD8+ T cells had more expanded clones than CD4+ T cells on average.

Genomic DNA was extracted from sorted cells for sequencing of the TCRbeta CDR3 region. TCRbeta CDR3 regions were sequenced using the immunoSEQ Assay. TCRdb obtained this table from immuneACCESS and retained in-frame rearrangements with V and J assigned. These tables miss some clones; where compared with another copy, unresolved V genes account for less than half of the shortfall, and the remainder is unexplained. In this sample the table shows tens of thousands of clones, about 85% of which occur a single time. The ten largest clonotypes hold around 3.8% of the sample. The input for sequencing was CD4+ or CD8+ T cells sorted from blood, taken in a trial of the OX40 agonist ivuxolimab. The V and J genes are TRBV2 and TRBJ2-7; matching of 5 bases hints at TRBD1 as the D gene. This TCR was sampled from an adult with an advanced solid tumor such as melanoma, head and neck, liver or kidney cancer. The CDR3 region has the sequence CASRVQTDSYEQYF. The DNA reads TGTGCCAGCAGGGTTCAGACAGACTCCTACGAGCAGTACTTC.